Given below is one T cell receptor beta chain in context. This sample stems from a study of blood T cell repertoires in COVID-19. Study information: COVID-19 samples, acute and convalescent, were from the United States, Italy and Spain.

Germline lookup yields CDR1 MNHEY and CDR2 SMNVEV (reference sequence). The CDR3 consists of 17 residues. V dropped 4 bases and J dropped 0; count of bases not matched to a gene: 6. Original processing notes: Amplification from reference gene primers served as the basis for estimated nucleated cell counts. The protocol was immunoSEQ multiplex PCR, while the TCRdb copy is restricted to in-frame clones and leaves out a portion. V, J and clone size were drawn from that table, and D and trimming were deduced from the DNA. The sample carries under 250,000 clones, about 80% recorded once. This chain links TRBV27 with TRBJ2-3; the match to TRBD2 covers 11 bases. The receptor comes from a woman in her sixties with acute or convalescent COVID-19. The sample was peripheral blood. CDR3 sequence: CASSSTSGGLSTDTQYF. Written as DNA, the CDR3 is TGTGCCAGCAGTTCAACTAGCGGGGGCCTTAGCACAGATACGCAGTATTTT.